The T cell receptor (beta chain) described here comes from a study of prognosis after radiotherapy for stage I lung cancer. Study summary: Among the non-small cell lung cancer patients, all were considered medically inoperable. Concurrently with stereotactic body radiotherapy, no other therapy was received by any patient.

The V gene lost 5 bases and the J gene lost 12 bases, with 17 bases spanning the gap. The germline CDR1 and CDR2 sequences are MRHNA and SNTAGT. The CDR3 extends over 13 amino acids. This clonotype has just one count. The likely explanation is a read error, given a far larger clone one base away. Amplification of the TCR beta CDR3 (from genomic DNA) was done by two-round multiplex PCR. First-round PCR amplification was performed with primers specific to each TRBV and TRBJ gene. Second-round PCR employed universal primers. TCRdb used MiXCR to reprocess the multiplex PCR reads, holding one entry per CDR3 protein. The sample carries 15,000 to 20,000 distinct CDR3 sequences, around 30% recorded once.

Sample: PBMCs, taken before or after stereotactic body radiation therapy (not recorded which). This clonotype originated in a donor over 45 with non-small cell lung cancer. This chain links TRBV6-4 with TRBJ1-5, with D possibly matching TRBD1 (6 bases). The CDR3: CASSLLRDIRQHF. The CDR3 bases are TGTGCCAGCAGTCTACTTCGGGACATCCGCCAGCATTTT.